This entry concerns a single TCR beta chain. Its antigen remains unknown. The CDR3 is 13 amino acids. Germline assignment: CDR1 SQVTM and CDR2 ANQGSEA. V was clipped by 4 bases and J by 0 bases; unmatched bases: 1. The source of the sample is a study of OX40 agonist ivuxolimab in advanced cancers. Notes on the study in general: The average count of expanded clones was higher among CD8+ T cells than among CD4+. Which antigen the expanded peripheral T cells recognized is unknown.

Data came from immunoSEQ multiplex PCR; TCRdb stores just in-frame clones and leaves some out. The sample shows about 110,000 clones, approximately 90% of them seen only once. The specimen comprised CD4+ or CD8+ T cells sorted from blood, sampled in a trial of the OX40 agonist ivuxolimab. The gene calls are TRBV29-1 and TRBJ1-1, with 8 bases identical to TRBD1. The source is an adult with an advanced solid tumor such as melanoma, head and neck, liver or kidney cancer. CDR3 sequence reads: CSVGTGMNTEAFF. CDR3 coding DNA: TGCAGCGTTGGGACAGGGATGAACACTGAAGCTTTCTTT.